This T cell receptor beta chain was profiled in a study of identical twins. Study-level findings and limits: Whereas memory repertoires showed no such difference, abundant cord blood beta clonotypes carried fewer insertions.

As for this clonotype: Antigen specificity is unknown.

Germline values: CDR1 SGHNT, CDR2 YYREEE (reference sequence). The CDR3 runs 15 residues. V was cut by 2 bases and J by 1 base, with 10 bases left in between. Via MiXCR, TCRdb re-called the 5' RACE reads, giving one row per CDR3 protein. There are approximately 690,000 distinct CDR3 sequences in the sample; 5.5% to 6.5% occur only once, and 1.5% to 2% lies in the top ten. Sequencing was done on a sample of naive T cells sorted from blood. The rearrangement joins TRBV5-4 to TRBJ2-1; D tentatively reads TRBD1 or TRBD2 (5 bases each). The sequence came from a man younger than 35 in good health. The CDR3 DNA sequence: TGTGCCAGCAGCTTAAGGAGGACATCCTACAATGAGCAGTTCTTC. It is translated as CASSLRRTSYNEQFF.